What follows are 16 T cell receptor beta chains derived from one specimen sequenced in a study of blood T cell repertoires in COVID-19. Measured with immunoSEQ multiplex PCR; TCRdb has only the in-frame clones, and not every one. The sample contains some 56,000 clones, around 81% of which appear only once. Sequencing was performed on peripheral blood. These receptors came from a woman aged 80 or over with active or convalescent COVID-19.

The V and J genes are TRBV3-1 (or the pseudogene TRBV3-2) and TRBJ1-6; 7 bases match TRBD1. This CDR3 region has 14 residues. Germline trimming cut 4 bases from V and 6 bases from J; bases unmatched to any gene: 3. Germline V gives CDR1 LGHDT, CDR2 YNNKEL (reference sequence). CDR3 region: CASSPGQINSPLHF. The CDR3 region has the DNA TGTGCCAGCAGCCCGGGACAGATTAATTCACCCCTCCACTTT.

The chain is built from TRBV7-3 and TRBJ2-3, with D perhaps matching TRBD2 (6 bases). CDR3 length: 16 amino acids. Per germline, CDR1 SGHTA and CDR2 FQGTGA. V gave up 4 bases and J gave up 1 base, with 15 bases separating them. CDR3 sequence (DNA): TGTGCCAGCAGCTATACTAGCCTAACTGGCACAGATACGCAGTATTTT. This gives the protein CASSYTSLTGTDTQYF.

V is TRBV19 and J is TRBJ2-1; 9 bases align to TRBD2. With V trimmed by 3 bases and J by 5 bases, 8 bases remained unmatched. This CDR3 comprises 16 residues. CDR1 and CDR2 (germline): LNHDA, SQIVND (reference sequence). CDR3 DNA: TGTGCCAGTAGTATCCTTAGCGGGGGCGCCAACAATGAGCAGTTCTTC. Encoded protein: CASSILSGGANNEQFF.

V and J are TRBV6-1 and TRBJ2-7, with 11 bases lining up with TRBD2. J was trimmed by 4 bases and V by 3 bases; bases with no gene match: 5. Germline CDR1 reads MNHNS; CDR2 reads SASEGT. CDR3 length: 15 residues. CDR3 DNA sequence: TGTGCCAGCAGTGAGAAACTAGCGGGGGCTTACGAGCAGTACTTC. Translated, it gives CASSEKLAGAYEQYF.

This chain joins TRBV7-3 and TRBJ1-1; TRBD1 matches 8 bases. This CDR3 region has 14 residues. Trimming at V came to 6 bases and at J to 1 base, leaving 4 bases not matched to a gene. CDR1 and CDR2 (germline): SGHTA, FQGTGA. In nucleotides, the CDR3 is TGTGCCAGCAGGTATCAGGGGGCGAACACTGAAGCTTTCTTT. Translating it yields CASRYQGANTEAFF.

The chain links TRBV18 to TRBJ1-1; D possibly corresponds to TRBD1 (6 bases). Germline values: CDR1 KGHSH, CDR2 LQKENI. This CDR3 has 18 residues. Trimming cost V 4 bases and J 3 bases, with 24 bases left between them. CDR3 region: CASSLLSPRGTQYTEAFF. CDR3 coding DNA: TGTGCCAGCTCACTTCTCTCCCCGAGGGGGACACAGTACACTGAAGCTTTCTTT.

The rearrangement uses TRBV11-2 and TRBJ1-1, with D maybe TRBD1 (6 bases). This CDR3 region has 17 residues. V was shortened by 1 base and J by 3 bases, with 18 bases between the two germline ends. Per germline, CDR1 SGHAT and CDR2 FQNNGV. The CDR3 region is CASSLGRGGGADTEAFF. The CDR3 DNA sequence: TGTGCCAGCAGCTTAGGTCGTGGGGGGGGCGCAGACACTGAAGCTTTCTTT.

The chain has TRBV11-2 and TRBJ2-7; TRBD1 is a possible D gene (6 bases). This CDR3 region has 15 residues. Germline V gene lookup returns CDR1 SGHAT and CDR2 FQNNGV. Trimming took 1 base from V and 3 from J, leaving 13 bases between them. The CDR3 loop reads CASSLARGSYYEQYF. The CDR3 coding sequence is TGTGCCAGCAGCTTAGCCAGGGGCAGTTACTACGAGCAGTACTTC.

The rearrangement joins TRBV5-4 to TRBJ1-3; 7 bases match TRBD1. The CDR3 is made up of 15 amino acids. The V segment lost 4 bases and the J segment 3 bases; nucleotides outside the gene matches: 7. The germline V gene encodes CDR1 SGHNT and CDR2 YYREEE (reference sequence). The DNA for the CDR3 is TGTGCCAGCAGCCAAAACAGGGGACATGGAAACACCATATATTTT. Protein sequence: CASSQNRGHGNTIYF.

The rearrangement joins TRBV5-1 to TRBJ2-5; D uncertain. The CDR3 is 13 amino acids. The V gene's germline CDR1 is SGHRS and CDR2 YFSETQ. The V end lost 1 base, the J end lost 1 base, and 5 bases lay between the germline ends. The CDR3, as DNA: TGCGCCAGCAGCTTGAACAGCCAAGAGACCCAGTACTTC. Amino acids: CASSLNSQETQYF.

This chain uses TRBV9 with TRBJ2-2; possibly TRBD2 for D (6 bases). Germline V lookup: CDR1 SGDLS, CDR2 YYNGEE. V lost 4 bases to trimming and J lost 6 bases, with 13 bases between them. The CDR3 spans 14 residues. The CDR3 loop is CASSPVGGAGELFF. The CDR3 DNA reads as TGTGCCAGCAGCCCAGTGGGGGGAGCCGGGGAGCTGTTTTTT. Variable domain in full (rest from reference TRBV9 and TRBJ2-2): DSGVTQTPKHLITATGQRVTLRCSPRSGDLSVYWYQQSLDQGLQFLIQYYNGEERAKGNILERFSAQQFPDLHSELNLSSLELGDSALYFCASSPVGGAGELFFGEGSRLTVL.

The rearrangement joins TRBV27 to TRBJ1-4, with 9 bases that match TRBD1. V trimming: 6 bases; J trimming: 5 bases; junction bases outside the gene matches: 4. The CDR3 is 14 amino acids. CDR1 and CDR2 (germline): MNHEY, SMNVEV (reference sequence). CDR3 in amino acids: CASRQGALNEKLFF. The CDR3 DNA reads as TGTGCCAGCAGACAGGGGGCGCTCAATGAAAAACTGTTTTTT.

CDR3 nucleotide sequence: TGTGCCAGCAGTCGACTAGGGTACAATGAGCAGTTCTTC. Amino acid sequence: CASSRLGYNEQFF. V is TRBV6-2 or TRBV6-3 and J is TRBJ2-1; possibly TRBD2 for D (6 bases). Germline values: CDR1 MNHEY, CDR2 SVGEGT. This CDR3 comprises 13 residues. The V gene lost 5 bases and the J gene lost 4 bases, with 9 bases spanning the gap.

The V gene is TRBV19, the J gene TRBJ2-2, with D perhaps TRBD2 (6 bases). The CDR3 sequence is 15 residues long. CDR1 and CDR2 from the germline V gene are LNHDA and SQIVND (reference sequence). Trimming pared 10 bases from V and 1 base from J, leaving 16 bases between. The CDR3: CAIANGGLNTGELFF. CDR3 DNA: TGTGCCATAGCAAATGGGGGGTTGAACACCGGGGAGCTGTTTTTT.

The chain combines TRBV27 with TRBJ2-7; 9 nucleotides match TRBD2. This CDR3 comprises 15 residues. V lost 6 bases, J lost 2 bases, and 8 bases stayed unmatched. The germline V gene encodes CDR1 MNHEY and CDR2 SMNVEV (reference sequence). The CDR3 spells CASRRIAGEAYEQYF. The CDR3 DNA sequence: TGTGCCAGCAGGCGGATAGCGGGGGAGGCCTACGAGCAGTACTTC.

The chain carries TRBV18 and TRBJ2-5; 7 bases line up with TRBD1. This CDR3 has 14 residues. Germline loops: CDR1 KGHSH, CDR2 LQKENI. The J segment lost 1 base and the V segment lost 4 bases, leaving 3 bases of the junction unmatched. The CDR3 sequence: CASSQGALQETQYF. CDR3 bases: TGTGCCAGCTCACAGGGGGCTCTCCAAGAGACCCAGTACTTC.